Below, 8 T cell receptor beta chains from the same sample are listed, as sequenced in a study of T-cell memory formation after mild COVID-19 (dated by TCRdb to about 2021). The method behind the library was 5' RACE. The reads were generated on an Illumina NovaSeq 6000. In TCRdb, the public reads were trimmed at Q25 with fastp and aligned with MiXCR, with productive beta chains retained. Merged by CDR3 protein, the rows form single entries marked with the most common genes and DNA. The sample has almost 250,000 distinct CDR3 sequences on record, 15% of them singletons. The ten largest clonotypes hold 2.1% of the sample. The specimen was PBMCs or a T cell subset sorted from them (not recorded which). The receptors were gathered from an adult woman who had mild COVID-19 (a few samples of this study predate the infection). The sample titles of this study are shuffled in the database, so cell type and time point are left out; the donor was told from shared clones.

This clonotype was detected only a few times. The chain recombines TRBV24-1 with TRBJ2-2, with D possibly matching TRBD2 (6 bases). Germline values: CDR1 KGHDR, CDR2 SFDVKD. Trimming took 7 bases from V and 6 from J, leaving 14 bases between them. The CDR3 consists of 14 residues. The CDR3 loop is CATSGTFVAGELFF. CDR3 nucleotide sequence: TGTGCCACCAGCGGGACTTTTGTGGCCGGGGAGCTGTTTTTT.

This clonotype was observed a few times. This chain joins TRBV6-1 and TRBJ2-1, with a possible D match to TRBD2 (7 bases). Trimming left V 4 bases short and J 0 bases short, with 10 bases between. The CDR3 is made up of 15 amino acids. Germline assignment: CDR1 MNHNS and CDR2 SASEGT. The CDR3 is CASSAGGSSYNEQFF. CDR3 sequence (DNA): TGTGCCAGCAGTGCGGGGGGCAGCTCCTACAATGAGCAGTTCTTC.

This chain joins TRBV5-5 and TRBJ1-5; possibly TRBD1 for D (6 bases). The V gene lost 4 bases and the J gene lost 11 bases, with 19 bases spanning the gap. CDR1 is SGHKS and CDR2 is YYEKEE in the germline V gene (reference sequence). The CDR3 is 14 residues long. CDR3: CASSVQAVQGTQHF. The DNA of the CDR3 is TGTGCCAGCAGCGTGCAGGCAGTCCAGGGGACCCAGCATTTT.

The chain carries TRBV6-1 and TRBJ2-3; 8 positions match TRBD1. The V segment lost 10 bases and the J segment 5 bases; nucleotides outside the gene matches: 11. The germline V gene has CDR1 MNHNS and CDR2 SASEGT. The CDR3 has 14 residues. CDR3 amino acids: CATTLQGAGDTQYF. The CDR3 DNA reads TGTGCCACTACCCTCCAGGGGGCGGGAGATACGCAGTATTTT.

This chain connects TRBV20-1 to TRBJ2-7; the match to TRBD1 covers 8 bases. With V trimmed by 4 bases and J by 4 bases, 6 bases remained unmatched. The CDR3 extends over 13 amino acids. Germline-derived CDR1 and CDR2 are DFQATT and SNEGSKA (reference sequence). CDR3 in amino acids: CSAKTGEWYEQYF. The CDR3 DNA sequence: TGCAGTGCTAAGACAGGGGAATGGTACGAGCAGTACTTC.

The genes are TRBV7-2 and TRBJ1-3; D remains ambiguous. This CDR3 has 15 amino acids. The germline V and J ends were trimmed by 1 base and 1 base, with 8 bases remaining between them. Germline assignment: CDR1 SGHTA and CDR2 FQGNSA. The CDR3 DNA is TGTGCCAGCAGCTTAGGACGGGGATCTGGAAACACCATATATTTT. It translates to CASSLGRGSGNTIYF.

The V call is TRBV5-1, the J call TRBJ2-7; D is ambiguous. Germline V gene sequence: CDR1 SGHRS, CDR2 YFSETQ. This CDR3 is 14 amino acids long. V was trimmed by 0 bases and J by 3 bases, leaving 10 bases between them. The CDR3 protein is CASSLGPLNYEQYF. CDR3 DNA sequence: TGCGCCAGCAGCTTGGGGCCCTTGAACTACGAGCAGTACTTC.

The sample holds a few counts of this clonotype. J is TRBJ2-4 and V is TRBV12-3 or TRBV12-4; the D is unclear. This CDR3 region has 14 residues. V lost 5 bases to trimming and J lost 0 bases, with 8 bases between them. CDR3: CASSPQLAKNIQYF. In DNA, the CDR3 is TGTGCCAGCAGTCCACAGCTAGCCAAAAACATTCAGTACTTC.